This T cell receptor (beta chain) was retrieved from a study of T cells in Graves' hyperthyroidism and ophthalmopathy. In this sample, this clonotype turned up many times. Using RNA transcripts as the source, TCR beta CDR3 regions were amplified. Using the HTBI primer set, a first-round RT-PCR was run on the TCR CDR3. TCRdb passed the multiplex PCR reads through MiXCR, listing each CDR3 protein once. The data show more than 500,000 distinct CDR3 sequences, about 15% seen once. The sequence was obtained from a middle-aged woman with Graves' hyperthyroidism. The sample consisted of blood.

The CDR3: CASRADSYEQYF. The CDR3 bases are TGTGCCAGCAGGGCTGACAGCTACGAGCAGTACTTC. The genes are TRBV2 and TRBJ2-7, with D possibly being TRBD1 (5 bases). The CDR3 runs to 12 residues. The V end lost 6 bases, the J end lost 3 bases, and 9 bases lay between the germline ends. Germline V gene lookup returns CDR1 SNHLY and CDR2 FYNNEI.